This T cell receptor beta chain was recorded in a study of blood T cell repertoires in COVID-19 (dated by TCRdb to 2020 to 2021). Concerning the study at large: Samples from collaborators originated in the United States, Italy and Spain and spanned both the acute and convalescent phases of COVID-19. The prospective study material was composed of cDNA or gDNA derived from T cells, B-cell-depleted T cells, or PBMCs. The dataset comprised deeply sampled blood TCRbeta repertoires from subjects exposed to, actively infected with, or recovered from COVID-19. A freely available public database, intended as a resource for researchers studying the immune response to SARS-CoV-2, is where the repertoires were released. The samples were drawn from two sources: the first 160 participants of the ongoing ImmuneRACE study, and 950 to 1,500 subjects contributed by 6 global collaborators. The sample metadata nearly always contained a de-identified subject ID, COVID-19 status, age in years and sex. Where available, HLA class I and class II types were taken from metadata supplied by the sample provider and were not determined by assay-based typing. Broad study findings and their caveats: The amount of clinical and demographic metadata varied by source and participant and was provided uncurated.

From the cysteine up to the phenylalanine, the CDR3 has a length of 17 residues. This entry keeps only the CDR3 DNA: 51 bases, framed from base 1. CDR1 and CDR2 are read off the germline V gene (reference sequence) as LGHDT and YNNKEL. Trimmed from V: 4 bases; trimmed from J: 3 bases; junction bases lacking a gene match: 4. At one collaborating source in Seattle, patients were enrolled during active infection and were followed longitudinally through the course of disease. The collaborating institutions used their own protocols to collect whole blood in K2EDTA tubes. For TCRbeta analysis, collaborators shipped samples in one of three forms: frozen whole blood, isolated PBMCs, or DNA extracted from either of those sample types. Note on this clone: There is no known antigen for this receptor. Base qualities are not at hand, and no much larger clone is one base apart.

TCRbeta CDR3 regions were amplified from genomic DNA by means of the immunoSEQ Assay, a bias-controlled multiplex PCR. From the authors' description of their analysis: The number of nucleated cells in each sample was estimated by amplification of reference gene primers within the assay. Sequence reads were collapsed and filtered to measure the absolute abundance of every unique TCRbeta CDR3 rearrangement. Productive Simpson clonality was computed per sample as the square root of Simpson's diversity index over productive rearrangements. TCRdb obtained this table from immuneACCESS and retained in-frame rearrangements with V and J assigned. These tables miss some clones; where compared with another copy, unresolved V genes account for less than half of the shortfall, and the remainder is unexplained. The V and J calls and clone size come from that table; D and trimming were worked out from the DNA. Counted in this sample were 270,000 or so clones; around 92% of them appeared once. Around 10% of the sample is taken by the ten largest.

This clonotype originated in a woman aged 25-40 years with COVID-19, enrolled during active disease. The specimen was peripheral blood. The V and J genes are TRBV3-1 (or the pseudogene TRBV3-2) and TRBJ2-1; the central 15 bases match TRBD2. The sequenced DNA: TGTGCCAGCAGCCGAGGGACTAGCGGGGGGAACTACAATGAGCAGTTCTTC. This codes for CASSRGTSGGNYNEQFF.